Each of the 6 T cell receptor beta chains below was sequenced from the same sample in a study of human CD4 T cells and Enterobacteriaceae. Method: immunoSEQ multiplex PCR; TCRdb's copy keeps in-frame clones and lacks some. The sample lists about 27,000 clones, 80% to 90% occurring once. All CD4+ cells other than CD45RA+CCR7+CD95- naive cells were sorted as memory, over 95% pure. What was sequenced was memory CD4+ T cells from blood. These receptors came from a human donor in good health.

The chain recombines TRBV15 with TRBJ2-7, with a tentative D call TRBD2 (6 bases). The V gene's germline CDR1 is LNHNV and CDR2 YYDKDF (reference sequence). Deletions cut 3 bases from V and 5 bases from J, with 17 bases between. The CDR3 has 15 amino acids. CDR3 region: CATSRDTSSGDEQYF. DNA of the CDR3: TGTGCCACCAGCAGGGACACAAGTTCGGGGGACGAGCAGTACTTC.

This sequence joins TRBV6-1 and TRBJ1-5; 8 positions agree with TRBD1. Looked up from germline, CDR1 is MNHNS and CDR2 is SASEGT. The CDR3 has 18 residues. V dropped 4 bases and J dropped 0; count of bases not matched to a gene: 11. CDR3 region: CASSGTGLGLYSNQPQHF. CDR3 in DNA: TGTGCCAGCAGTGGGACAGGGTTGGGGCTTTATAGCAATCAGCCCCAGCATTTT.

The chain employs TRBV4-1 and TRBJ2-1, with TRBD2 matching 11 bases. The CDR3 runs 16 residues. Germline values: CDR1 MGHRA, CDR2 YSYEKL. The junction had 6 bases not matched to a gene; V was cut back by 5 bases and J by 3 bases. The CDR3 reads CASSLTGTSGYNEQFF. The CDR3 coding sequence is TGCGCCAGCAGCTTAACCGGGACTAGCGGCTACAATGAGCAGTTCTTC.

The chain recombines TRBV7-6 with TRBJ2-7; a weak D match, TRBD1 (5 bases). There are 15 residues in the CDR3. Between the trimmed V and J ends, which lost 6 bases and 2 bases, there was a span of 17 bases. Per germline, CDR1 SGHVS and CDR2 FNYEAQ. For the CDR3, the DNA is TGTGCCAGCAGACGGCAAGTCCAGGGCACCTACGAGCAGTACTTC. Translated, it gives CASRRQVQGTYEQYF.

The CDR3 DNA follows: TGCGCCAGCAGCCAAGGGGGGGGGACCTCTGGGGCCAACGTCCTGACTTTC. Its protein product is CASSQGGGTSGANVLTF. The genes are TRBV4-1 and TRBJ2-6, with 7 bases matching TRBD2. Unmatched junction bases numbered 3, after V lost 1 base and J lost 0 bases. The germline V gene encodes CDR1 MGHRA and CDR2 YSYEKL. CDR3 length: 17 amino acids.

The chain is built from TRBV2 and TRBJ2-7, with D hard to call. Trimming shortened V by 3 bases and J by 0 bases, and 9 bases separated the two germline ends. The CDR3 is made up of 14 amino acids. Germline CDR1 and CDR2: SNHLY and FYNNEI. Here the CDR3 reads CASSEQRYSYEQYF. The CDR3 nucleotides are TGTGCCAGCAGTGAGCAGCGCTACTCCTACGAGCAGTACTTC.